This record concerns one T cell receptor beta chain sequence. Time point noted: peripheral blood 6 weeks after treatment start. The CDR3 totals 15 residues. Trimming took 4 bases from V and 7 from J; bases not matched to a gene: 6. Germline V gene lookup returns CDR1 SGHVS and CDR2 FNYEAQ. The data were obtained in a study of PD-L1 blockade in urothelial cancer. Study background: Patients arrived having already received 0 to 3 prior chemotherapy regimens.

The table came from immunoSEQ multiplex PCR; TCRdb's copy has only in-frame clones and leaves some out. In the table there are 120,000 or so clones, more than 75% of which are singletons. The receptor comes from a middle-aged man with urothelial cancer. The specimen comprised PBMCs, sampled around atezolizumab (anti-PD-L1) treatment. This chain uses TRBV7-6 with TRBJ1-4, with 10 bases that match TRBD1. CDR3 in DNA: TGTGCCAGCAGCTCCGGACAGGGGGGTCGTGAAAAACTGTTTTTT. Residues: CASSSGQGGREKLFF.